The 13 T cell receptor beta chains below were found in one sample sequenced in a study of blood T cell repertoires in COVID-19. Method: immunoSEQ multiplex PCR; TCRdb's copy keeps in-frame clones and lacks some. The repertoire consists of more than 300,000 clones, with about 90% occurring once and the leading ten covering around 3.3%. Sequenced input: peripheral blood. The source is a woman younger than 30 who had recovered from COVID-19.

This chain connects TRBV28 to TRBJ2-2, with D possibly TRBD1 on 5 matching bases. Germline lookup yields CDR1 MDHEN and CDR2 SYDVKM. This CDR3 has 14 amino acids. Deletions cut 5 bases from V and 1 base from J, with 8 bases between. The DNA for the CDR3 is TGTGCCAGCAGTATAACAGGGAACACCGGGGAGCTGTTTTTT. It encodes CASSITGNTGELFF.

CDR3 bases: TGTGCCAGCAGCCGACAGGGTAGCTCTGGAAACACCATATATTTT. This translates into CASSRQGSSGNTIYF. The rearrangement joins TRBV6-5 to TRBJ1-3; 7 nucleotides align to TRBD1. Germline V gene sequence: CDR1 MNHEY, CDR2 SVGAGI. The CDR3 length is 15 residues. Trimming cost V 6 bases and J 0 bases; bases outside gene matches: 5.

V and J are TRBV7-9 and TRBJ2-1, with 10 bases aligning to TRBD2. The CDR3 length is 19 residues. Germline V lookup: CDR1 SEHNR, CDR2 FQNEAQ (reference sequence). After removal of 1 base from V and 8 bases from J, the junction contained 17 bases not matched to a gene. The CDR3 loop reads CASSLVLGASGSKSDEQFF. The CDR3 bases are TGTGCCAGCAGCTTAGTATTAGGGGCTAGCGGGAGCAAGTCGGATGAGCAGTTCTTC.

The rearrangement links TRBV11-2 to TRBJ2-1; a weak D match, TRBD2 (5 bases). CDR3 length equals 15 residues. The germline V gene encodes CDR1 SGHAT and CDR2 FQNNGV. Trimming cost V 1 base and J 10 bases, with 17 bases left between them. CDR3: CASSLGGRGADEQFF. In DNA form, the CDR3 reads TGTGCCAGCAGCTTAGGCGGTCGGGGTGCAGACGAGCAGTTCTTC.

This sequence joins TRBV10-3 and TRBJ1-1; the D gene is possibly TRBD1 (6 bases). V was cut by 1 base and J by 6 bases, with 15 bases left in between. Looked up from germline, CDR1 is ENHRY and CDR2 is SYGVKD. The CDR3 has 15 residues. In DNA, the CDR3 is TGTGCCATCAGTGAGTTAGGGCAGGGGATCCCTGAAGCTTTCTTT. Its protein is CAISELGQGIPEAFF.

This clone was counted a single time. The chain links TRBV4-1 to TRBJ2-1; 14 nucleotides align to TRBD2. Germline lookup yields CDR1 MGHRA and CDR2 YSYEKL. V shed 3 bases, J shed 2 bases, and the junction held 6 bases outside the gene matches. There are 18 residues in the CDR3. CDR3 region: CASSQPGLAGETYNEQFF. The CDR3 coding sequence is TGCGCCAGCAGCCAGCCGGGACTAGCGGGAGAGACCTACAATGAGCAGTTCTTC.

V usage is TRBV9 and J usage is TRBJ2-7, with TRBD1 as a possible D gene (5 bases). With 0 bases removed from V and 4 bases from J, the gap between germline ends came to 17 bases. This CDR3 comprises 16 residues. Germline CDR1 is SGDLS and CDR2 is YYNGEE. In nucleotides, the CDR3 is TGTGCCAGCAGCGTAGATGTTAGGGGTCCCCTATACGAGCAGTACGTC. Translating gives CASSVDVRGPLYEQYV.

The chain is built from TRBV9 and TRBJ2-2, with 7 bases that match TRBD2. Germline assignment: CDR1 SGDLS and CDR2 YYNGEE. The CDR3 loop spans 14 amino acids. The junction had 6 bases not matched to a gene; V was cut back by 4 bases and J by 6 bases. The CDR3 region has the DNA TGTGCCAGCAGCCTAAGCGGGAAGTCCGGGGAGCTGTTTTTT. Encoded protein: CASSLSGKSGELFF.

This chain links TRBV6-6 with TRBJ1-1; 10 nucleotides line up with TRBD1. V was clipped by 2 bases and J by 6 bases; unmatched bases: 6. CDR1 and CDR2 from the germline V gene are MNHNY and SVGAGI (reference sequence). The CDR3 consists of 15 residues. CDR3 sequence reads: CASSYTDRGAAEAFF. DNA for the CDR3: TGTGCCAGCAGTTACACGGACAGGGGGGCGGCTGAAGCTTTCTTT.

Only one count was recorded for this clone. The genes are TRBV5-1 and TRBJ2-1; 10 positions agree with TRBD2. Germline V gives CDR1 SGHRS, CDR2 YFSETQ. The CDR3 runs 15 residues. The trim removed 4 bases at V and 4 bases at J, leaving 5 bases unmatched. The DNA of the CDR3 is TGCGCCAGCAGCGTAACTAGCGGGGCATACAATGAGCAGTTCTTC. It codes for CASSVTSGAYNEQFF.

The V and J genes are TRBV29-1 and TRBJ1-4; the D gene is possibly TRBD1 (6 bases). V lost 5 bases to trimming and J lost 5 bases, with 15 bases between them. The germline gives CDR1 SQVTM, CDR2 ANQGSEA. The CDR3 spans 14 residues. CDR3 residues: CSVLGQNENEKLFF. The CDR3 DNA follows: TGCAGCGTTCTTGGACAGAATGAGAATGAAAAACTGTTTTTT.

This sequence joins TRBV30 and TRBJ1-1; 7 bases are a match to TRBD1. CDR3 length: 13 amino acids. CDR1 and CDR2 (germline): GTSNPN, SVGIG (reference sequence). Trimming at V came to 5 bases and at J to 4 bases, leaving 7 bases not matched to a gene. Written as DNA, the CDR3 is TGTGCCTGGGCTGACAGGGTAGGCACTGAAGCTTTCTTT. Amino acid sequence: CAWADRVGTEAFF.

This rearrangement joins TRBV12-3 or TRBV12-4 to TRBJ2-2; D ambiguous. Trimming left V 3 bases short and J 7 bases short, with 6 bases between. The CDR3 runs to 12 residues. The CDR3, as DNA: TGTGCCAGCAGTTTTCAGTTCGGGGAGCTGTTTTTT. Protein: CASSFQFGELFF.